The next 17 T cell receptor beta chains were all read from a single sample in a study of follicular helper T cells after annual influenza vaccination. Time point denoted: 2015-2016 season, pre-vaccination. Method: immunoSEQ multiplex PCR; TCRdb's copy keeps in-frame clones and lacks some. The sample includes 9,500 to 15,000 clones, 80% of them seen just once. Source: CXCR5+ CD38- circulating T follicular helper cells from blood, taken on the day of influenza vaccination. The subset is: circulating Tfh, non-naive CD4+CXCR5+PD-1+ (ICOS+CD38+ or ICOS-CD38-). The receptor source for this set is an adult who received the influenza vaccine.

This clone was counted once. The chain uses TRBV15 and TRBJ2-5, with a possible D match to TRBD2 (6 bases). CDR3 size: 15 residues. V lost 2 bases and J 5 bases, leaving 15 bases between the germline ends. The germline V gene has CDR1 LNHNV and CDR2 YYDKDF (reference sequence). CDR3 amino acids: CATSRNPGVRETQYF. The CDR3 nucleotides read TGTGCCACCAGCAGAAATCCGGGGGTTCGGGAGACCCAGTACTTC.

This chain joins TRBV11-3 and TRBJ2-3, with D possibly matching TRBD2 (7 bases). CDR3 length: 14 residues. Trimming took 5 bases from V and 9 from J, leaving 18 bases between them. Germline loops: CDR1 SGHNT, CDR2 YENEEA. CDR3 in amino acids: CASSPGRGRTTQYF. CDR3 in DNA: TGTGCCAGCAGCCCAGGGCGGGGGCGTACCACGCAGTATTTT.

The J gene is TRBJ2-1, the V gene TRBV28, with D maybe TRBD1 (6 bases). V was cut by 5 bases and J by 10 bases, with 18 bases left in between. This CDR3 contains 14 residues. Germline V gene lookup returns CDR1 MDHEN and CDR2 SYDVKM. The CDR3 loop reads CASSPGQQGSEQFF. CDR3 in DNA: TGTGCCAGCAGTCCCGGACAACAGGGAAGCGAGCAGTTCTTC.

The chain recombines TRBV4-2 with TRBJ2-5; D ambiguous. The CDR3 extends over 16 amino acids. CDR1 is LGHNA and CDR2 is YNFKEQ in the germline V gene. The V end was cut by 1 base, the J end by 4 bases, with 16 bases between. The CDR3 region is CASSQVYPGIAETQYF. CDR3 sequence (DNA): TGTGCCAGCAGCCAAGTATATCCGGGCATAGCAGAGACCCAGTACTTC.

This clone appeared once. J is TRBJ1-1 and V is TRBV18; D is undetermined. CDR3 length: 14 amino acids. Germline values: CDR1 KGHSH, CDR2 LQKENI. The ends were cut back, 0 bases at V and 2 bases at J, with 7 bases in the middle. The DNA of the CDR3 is TGTGCCAGCTCACCACCGTCAGACAACACTGAAGCTTTCTTT. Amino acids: CASSPPSDNTEAFF.

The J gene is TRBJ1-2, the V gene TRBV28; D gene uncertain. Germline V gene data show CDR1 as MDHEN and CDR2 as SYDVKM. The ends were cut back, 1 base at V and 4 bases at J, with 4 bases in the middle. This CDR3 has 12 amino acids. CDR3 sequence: CASSLSAYGYTF. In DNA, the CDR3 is TGTGCCAGCAGTTTATCGGCCTATGGCTACACCTTC.

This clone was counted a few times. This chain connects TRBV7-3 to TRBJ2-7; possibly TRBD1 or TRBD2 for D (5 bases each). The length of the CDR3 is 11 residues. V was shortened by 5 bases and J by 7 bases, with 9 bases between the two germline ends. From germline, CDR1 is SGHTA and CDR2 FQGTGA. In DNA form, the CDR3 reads TGTGCCAGCAGCGCTGGGGGTGAGCAGTACTTC. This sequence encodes CASSAGGEQYF.

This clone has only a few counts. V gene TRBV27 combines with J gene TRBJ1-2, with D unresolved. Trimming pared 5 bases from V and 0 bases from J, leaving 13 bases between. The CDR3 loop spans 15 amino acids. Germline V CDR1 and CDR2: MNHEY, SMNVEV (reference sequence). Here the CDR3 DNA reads TGTGCCAGCAGTCCAAACAGCGCCCCTAACTATGGCTACACCTTC. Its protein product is CASSPNSAPNYGYTF.

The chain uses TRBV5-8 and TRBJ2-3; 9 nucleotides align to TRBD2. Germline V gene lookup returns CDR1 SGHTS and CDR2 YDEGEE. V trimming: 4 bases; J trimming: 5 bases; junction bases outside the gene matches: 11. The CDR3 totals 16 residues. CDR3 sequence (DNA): TGTGCCAGCAGCCCCCTGCGGGGGGGCCAAGGAGATACGCAGTATTTT. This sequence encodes CASSPLRGGQGDTQYF.

CDR3 nucleotides: TGTGCCAGCAGCAGCGGCGGGGGACGGCAAGAAAAACTGTTTTTT. It specifies CASSSGGGRQEKLFF. The chain carries TRBV6-6 and TRBJ1-4; maybe TRBD1 (5 bases). V was cut by 6 bases and J by 8 bases, with 19 bases left in between. Germline V gene data show CDR1 as MNHNY and CDR2 as SVGAGI (reference sequence). The CDR3 totals 15 residues.

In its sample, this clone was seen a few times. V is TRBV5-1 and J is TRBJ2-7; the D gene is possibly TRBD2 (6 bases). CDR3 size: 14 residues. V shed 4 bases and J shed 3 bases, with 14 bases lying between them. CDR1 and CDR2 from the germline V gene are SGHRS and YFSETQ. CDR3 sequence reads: CASSRDFSLYEQYF. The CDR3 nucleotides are TGCGCCAGCAGCCGGGACTTTTCCCTCTACGAGCAGTACTTC.

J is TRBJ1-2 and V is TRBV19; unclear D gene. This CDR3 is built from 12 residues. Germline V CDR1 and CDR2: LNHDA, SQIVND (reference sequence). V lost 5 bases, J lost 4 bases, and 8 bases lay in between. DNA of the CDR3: TGTGCCAGTAGTTTTTTCTTCTATGGCTACACCTTC. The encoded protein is CASSFFFYGYTF.

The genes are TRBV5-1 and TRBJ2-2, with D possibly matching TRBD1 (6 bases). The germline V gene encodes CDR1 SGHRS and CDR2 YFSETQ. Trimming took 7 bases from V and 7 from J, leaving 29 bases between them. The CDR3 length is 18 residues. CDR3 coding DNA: TGCGCCAGCTCTTTACAGGCAAACCGGGACACCCCCTTCGGGGAGCTGTTTTTT. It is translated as CASSLQANRDTPFGELFF. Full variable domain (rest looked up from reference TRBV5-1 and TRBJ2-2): KAGVTQTPRYLIKTRGQQVTLSCSPISGHRSVSWYQQTPGQGLQFLFEYFSETQRNKGNFPGRFSGRQFSNSRSEMNVSTLELGDSALYLCASSLQANRDTPFGELFFGEGSRLTVL.

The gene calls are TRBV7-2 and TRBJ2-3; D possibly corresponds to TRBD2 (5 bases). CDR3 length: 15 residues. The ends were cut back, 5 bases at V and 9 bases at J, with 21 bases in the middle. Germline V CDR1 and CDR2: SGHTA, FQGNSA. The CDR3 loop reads CASSPAGPKIGTQYF. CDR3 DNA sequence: TGTGCCAGCAGCCCCGCGGGTCCCAAAATAGGGACGCAGTATTTT.

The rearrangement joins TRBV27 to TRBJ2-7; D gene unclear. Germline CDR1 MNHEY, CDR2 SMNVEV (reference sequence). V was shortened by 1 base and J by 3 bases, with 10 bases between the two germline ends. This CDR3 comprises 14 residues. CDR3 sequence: CASSLLVTRYEQYF. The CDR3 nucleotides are TGTGCCAGCAGTTTATTGGTCACCCGCTACGAGCAGTACTTC.

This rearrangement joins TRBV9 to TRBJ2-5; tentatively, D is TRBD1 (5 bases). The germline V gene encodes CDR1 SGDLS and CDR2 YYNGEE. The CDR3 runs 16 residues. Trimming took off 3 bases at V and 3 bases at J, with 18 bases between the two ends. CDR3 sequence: CASSARLTVLKETQYF. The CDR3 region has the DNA TGTGCCAGCAGCGCAAGACTGACAGTACTAAAAGAGACCCAGTACTTC.

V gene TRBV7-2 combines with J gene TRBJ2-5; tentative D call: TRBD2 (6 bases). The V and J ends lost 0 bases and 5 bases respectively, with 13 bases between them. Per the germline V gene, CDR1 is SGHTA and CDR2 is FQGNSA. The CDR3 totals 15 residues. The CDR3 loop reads CASSLAEGPGETQYF. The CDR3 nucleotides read TGTGCCAGCAGCTTAGCGGAGGGTCCTGGGGAGACCCAGTACTTC.